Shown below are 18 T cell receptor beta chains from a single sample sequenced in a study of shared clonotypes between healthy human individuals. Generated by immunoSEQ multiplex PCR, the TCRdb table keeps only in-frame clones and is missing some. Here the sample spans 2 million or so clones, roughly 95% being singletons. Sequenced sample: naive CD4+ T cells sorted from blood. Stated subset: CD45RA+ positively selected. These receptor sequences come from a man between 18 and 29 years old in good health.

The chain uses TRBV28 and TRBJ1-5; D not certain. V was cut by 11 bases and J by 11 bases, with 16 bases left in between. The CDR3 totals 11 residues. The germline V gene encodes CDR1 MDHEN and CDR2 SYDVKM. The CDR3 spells CAVFTREAQHF. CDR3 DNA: TGTGCCGTCTTCACTCGGGAGGCCCAGCATTTT.

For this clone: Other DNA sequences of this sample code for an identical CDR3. The CDR3: CASSRSSGANVLTF. In nucleotides, the CDR3 is TGTGCCAGCAGTCGGAGCTCTGGGGCCAACGTCCTGACTTTC. The J gene is TRBJ2-6, the V gene TRBV9; D not resolved. The germline V and J ends were trimmed by 5 bases and 0 bases, with 6 bases remaining between them. The CDR3 has 14 residues. CDR1 SGDLS and CDR2 YYNGEE come from the germline V gene.

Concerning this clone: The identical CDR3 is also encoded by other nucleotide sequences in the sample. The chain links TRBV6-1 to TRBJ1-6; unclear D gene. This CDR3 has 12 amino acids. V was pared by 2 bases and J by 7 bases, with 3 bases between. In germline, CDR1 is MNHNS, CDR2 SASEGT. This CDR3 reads CASSERNSPLHF. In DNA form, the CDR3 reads TGTGCCAGCAGTGAACGAAATTCACCCCTCCACTTT.

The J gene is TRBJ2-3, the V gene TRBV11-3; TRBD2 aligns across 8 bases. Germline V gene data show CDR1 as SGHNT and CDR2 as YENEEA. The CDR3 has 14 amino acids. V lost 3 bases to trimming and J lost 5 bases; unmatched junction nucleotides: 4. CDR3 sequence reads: CASSLRLAGDTQYF. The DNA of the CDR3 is TGTGCCAGCAGCTTGAGGCTAGCGGGAGATACGCAGTATTTT.

CDR3 bases: TGTGCCAGCAGCTCCCCAGGACTAGCGGGACTAACCTACGAGCAGTACTTC. The encoded protein is CASSSPGLAGLTYEQYF. The chain links TRBV7-8 to TRBJ2-7; 12 bases are a match to TRBD2. CDR1 and CDR2 from the germline V gene are SGHVS and FQNEAQ. There are 17 residues in the CDR3. J gave up 2 bases and V 4 bases, and 9 bases lay outside the gene matches.

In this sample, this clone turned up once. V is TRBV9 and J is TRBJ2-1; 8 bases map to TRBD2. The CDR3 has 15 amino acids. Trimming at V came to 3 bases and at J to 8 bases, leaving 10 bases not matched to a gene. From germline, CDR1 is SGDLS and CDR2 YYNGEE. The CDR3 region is CASSGSGTSDDEQFF. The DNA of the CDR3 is TGTGCCAGCAGCGGCTCCGGGACTAGTGATGATGAGCAGTTCTTC.

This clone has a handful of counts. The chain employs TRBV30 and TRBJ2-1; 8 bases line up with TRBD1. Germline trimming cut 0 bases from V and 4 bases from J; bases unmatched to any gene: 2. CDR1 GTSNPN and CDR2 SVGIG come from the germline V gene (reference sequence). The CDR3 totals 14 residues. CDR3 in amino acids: CAWSVRTGYNEQFF. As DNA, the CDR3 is TGTGCCTGGAGTGTACGGACAGGGTACAATGAGCAGTTCTTC.

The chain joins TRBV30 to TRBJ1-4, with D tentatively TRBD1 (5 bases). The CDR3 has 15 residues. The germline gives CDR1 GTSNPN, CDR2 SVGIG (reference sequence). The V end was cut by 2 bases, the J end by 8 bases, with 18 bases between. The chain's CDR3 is CAWSSPGKREEKLFF. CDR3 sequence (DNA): TGTGCCTGGAGTTCCCCAGGGAAGCGCGAGGAAAAACTGTTTTTT.

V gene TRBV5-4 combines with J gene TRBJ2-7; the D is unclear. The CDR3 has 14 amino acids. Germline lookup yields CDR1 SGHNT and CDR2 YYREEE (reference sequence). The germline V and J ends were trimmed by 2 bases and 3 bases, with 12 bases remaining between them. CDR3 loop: CASSFWSVGYEQYF. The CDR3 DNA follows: TGTGCCAGCAGCTTTTGGTCAGTTGGCTACGAGCAGTACTTC.

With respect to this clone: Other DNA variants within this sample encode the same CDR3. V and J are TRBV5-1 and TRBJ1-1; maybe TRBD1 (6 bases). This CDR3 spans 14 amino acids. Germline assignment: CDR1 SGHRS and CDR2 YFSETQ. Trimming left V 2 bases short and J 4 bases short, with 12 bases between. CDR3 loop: CASSFRGEGTEAFF. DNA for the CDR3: TGCGCCAGCAGCTTCAGGGGAGAGGGCACTGAAGCTTTCTTT. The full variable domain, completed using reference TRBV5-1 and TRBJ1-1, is KAGVTQTPRYLIKTRGQQVTLSCSPISGHRSVSWYQQTPGQGLQFLFEYFSETQRNKGNFPGRFSGRQFSNSRSEMNVSTLELGDSALYLCASSFRGEGTEAFFGQGTRLTVV.

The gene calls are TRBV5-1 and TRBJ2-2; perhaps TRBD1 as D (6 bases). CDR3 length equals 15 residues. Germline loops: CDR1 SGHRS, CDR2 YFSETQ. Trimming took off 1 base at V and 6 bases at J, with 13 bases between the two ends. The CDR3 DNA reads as TGCGCCAGCAGCTTGCCGCGGCAGGGGCCCGGGGAGCTGTTTTTT. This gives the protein CASSLPRQGPGELFF.

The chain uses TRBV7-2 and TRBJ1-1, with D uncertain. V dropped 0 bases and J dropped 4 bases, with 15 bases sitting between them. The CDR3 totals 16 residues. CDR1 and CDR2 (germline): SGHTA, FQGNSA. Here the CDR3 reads CASSLASVGIGTEAFF. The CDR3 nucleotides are TGTGCCAGCAGCTTAGCGAGCGTAGGGATTGGCACTGAAGCTTTCTTT.

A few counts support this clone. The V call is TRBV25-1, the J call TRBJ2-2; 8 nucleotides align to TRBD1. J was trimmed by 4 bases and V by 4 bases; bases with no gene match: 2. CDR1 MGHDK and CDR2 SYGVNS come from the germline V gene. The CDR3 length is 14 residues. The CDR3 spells CASSVTGGTGELFF. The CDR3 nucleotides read TGTGCCAGCAGTGTCACAGGGGGCACCGGGGAGCTGTTTTTT.

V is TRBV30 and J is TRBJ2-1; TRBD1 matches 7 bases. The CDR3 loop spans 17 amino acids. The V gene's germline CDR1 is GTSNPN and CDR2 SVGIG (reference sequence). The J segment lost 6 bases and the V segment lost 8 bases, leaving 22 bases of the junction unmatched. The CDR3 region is CAQVYRNRGRRSNEQFF. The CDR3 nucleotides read TGTGCCCAAGTTTACAGAAACAGGGGTCGACGTAGCAATGAGCAGTTCTTC.

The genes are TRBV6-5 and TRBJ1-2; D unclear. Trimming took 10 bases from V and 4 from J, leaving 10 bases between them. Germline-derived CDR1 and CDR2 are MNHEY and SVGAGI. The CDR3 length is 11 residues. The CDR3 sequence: CATTWGYGYTF. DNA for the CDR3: TGTGCCACCACCTGGGGCTATGGCTACACCTTC.

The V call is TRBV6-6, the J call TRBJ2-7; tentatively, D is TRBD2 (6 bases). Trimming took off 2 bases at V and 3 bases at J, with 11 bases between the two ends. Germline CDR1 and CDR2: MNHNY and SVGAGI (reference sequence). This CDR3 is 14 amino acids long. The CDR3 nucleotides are TGTGCCAGCAGTTACACCAGGGACTTCTACGAGCAGTACTTC. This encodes CASSYTRDFYEQYF.

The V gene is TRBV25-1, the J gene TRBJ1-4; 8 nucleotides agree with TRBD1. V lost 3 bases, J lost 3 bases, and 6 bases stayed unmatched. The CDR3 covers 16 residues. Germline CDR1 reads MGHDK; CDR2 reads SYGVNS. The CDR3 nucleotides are TGTGCCAGCAGTGATTTATCGACAGGGGCTAATGAAAAACTGTTTTTT. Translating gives CASSDLSTGANEKLFF.

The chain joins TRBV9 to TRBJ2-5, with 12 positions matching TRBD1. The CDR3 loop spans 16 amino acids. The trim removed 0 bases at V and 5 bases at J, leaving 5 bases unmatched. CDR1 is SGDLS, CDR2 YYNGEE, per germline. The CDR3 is CASSVGGTGGRETQYF. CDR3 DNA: TGTGCCAGCAGCGTAGGAGGGACAGGGGGCAGGGAGACCCAGTACTTC.